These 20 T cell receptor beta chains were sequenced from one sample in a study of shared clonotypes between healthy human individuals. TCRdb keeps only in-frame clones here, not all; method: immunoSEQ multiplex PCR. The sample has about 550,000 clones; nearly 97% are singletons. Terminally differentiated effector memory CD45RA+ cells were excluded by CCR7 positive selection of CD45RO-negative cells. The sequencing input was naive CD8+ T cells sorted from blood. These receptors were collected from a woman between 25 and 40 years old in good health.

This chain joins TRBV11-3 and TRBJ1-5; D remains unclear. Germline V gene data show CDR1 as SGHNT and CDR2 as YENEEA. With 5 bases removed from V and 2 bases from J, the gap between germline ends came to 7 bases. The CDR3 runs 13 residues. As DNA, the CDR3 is TGTGCCAGCAGCCCCACTGGCAATCAGCCCCAGCATTTT. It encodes CASSPTGNQPQHF.

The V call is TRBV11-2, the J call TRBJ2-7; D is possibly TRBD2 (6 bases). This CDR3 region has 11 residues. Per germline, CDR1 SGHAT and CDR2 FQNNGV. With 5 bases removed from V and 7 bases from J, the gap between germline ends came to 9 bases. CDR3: CASSPSGEQYF. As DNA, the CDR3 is TGTGCCAGCAGCCCCAGCGGGGAGCAGTACTTC.

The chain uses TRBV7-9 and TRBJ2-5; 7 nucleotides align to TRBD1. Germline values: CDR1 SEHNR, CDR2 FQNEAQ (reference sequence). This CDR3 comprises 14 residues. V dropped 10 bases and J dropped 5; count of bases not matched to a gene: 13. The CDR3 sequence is CAIQGEPSRETQYF. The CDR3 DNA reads TGTGCCATCCAGGGGGAGCCGTCCCGGGAGACCCAGTACTTC. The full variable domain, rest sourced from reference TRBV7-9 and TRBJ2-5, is DTGVSQNPRHKITKRGQNVTFRCDPISEHNRLYWYRQTLGQGPEFLTYFQNEAQLEKSRLLSDRFSAERPKGSFSTLEIQRTEQGDSAMYLCAIQGEPSRETQYFGPGTRLLVL.

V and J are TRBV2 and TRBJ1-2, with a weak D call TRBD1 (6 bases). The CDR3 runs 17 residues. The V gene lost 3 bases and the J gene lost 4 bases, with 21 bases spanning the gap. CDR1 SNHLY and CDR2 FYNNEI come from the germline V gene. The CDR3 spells CASSDAAGPGASYGYTF. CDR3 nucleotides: TGTGCCAGCAGTGATGCGGCGGGCCCGGGGGCGAGCTATGGCTACACCTTC.

CDR3 protein: CASSVGTSVFTYNEQFF. The CDR3 coding sequence is TGTGCCAGCAGCGTAGGGACTAGCGTATTCACCTACAATGAGCAGTTCTTC. J is TRBJ2-1 and V is TRBV9; 9 bases are shared with TRBD2. Trimming cost V 0 bases and J 2 bases; bases outside gene matches: 6. This CDR3 region has 17 residues. Germline lookup yields CDR1 SGDLS and CDR2 YYNGEE.

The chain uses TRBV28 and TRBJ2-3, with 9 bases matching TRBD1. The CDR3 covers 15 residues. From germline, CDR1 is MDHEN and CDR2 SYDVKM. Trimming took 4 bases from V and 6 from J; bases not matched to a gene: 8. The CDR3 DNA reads TGTGCCAGCAGTTCCGGGACAGGGTTGTCCGATACGCAGTATTTT. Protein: CASSSGTGLSDTQYF.

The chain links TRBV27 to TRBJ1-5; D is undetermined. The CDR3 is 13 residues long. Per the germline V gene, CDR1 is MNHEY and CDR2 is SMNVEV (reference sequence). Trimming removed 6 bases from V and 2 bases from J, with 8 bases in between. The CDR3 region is CASRGHGNQPQHF. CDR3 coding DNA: TGTGCCAGCAGAGGCCATGGCAATCAGCCCCAGCATTTT.

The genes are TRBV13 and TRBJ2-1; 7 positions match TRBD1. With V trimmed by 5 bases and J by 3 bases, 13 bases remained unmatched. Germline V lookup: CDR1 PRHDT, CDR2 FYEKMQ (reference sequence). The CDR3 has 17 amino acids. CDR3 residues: CASSQPQTGRFYNEQFF. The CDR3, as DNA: TGTGCCAGCAGCCAACCCCAGACAGGGCGTTTCTACAATGAGCAGTTCTTC.

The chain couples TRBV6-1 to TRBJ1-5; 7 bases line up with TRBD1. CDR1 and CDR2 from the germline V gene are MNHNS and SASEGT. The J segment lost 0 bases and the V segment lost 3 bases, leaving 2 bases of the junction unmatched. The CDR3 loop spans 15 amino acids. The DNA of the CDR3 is TGTGCCAGCAGTGAGGGACAGTATAGCAATCAGCCCCAGCATTTT. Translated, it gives CASSEGQYSNQPQHF.

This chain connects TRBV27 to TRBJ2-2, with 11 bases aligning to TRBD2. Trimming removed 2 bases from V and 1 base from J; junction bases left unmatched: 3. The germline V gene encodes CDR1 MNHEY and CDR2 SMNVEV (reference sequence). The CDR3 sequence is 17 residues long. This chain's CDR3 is CASSLATSGVNTGELFF. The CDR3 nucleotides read TGTGCCAGCAGTTTAGCGACTAGCGGGGTGAACACCGGGGAGCTGTTTTTT.

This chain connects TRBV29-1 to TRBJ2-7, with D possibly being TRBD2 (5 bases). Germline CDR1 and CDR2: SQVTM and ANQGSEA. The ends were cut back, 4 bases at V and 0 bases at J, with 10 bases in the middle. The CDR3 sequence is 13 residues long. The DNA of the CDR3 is TGCAGCGTTGGAGGGTACAGCTCCTACGAGCAGTACTTC. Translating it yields CSVGGYSSYEQYF.

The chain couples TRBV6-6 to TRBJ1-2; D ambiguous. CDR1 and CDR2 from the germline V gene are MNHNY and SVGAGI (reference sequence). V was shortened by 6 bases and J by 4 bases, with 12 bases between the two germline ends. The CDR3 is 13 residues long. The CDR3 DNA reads TGTGCCAGCAGGATGGACTCAGGCTATGGCTACACCTTC. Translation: CASRMDSGYGYTF.

CDR3 sequence reads: CASSYSTNSYEQYF. The CDR3 DNA sequence: TGTGCCAGCAGTTACTCGACTAACTCCTACGAGCAGTACTTC. The chain is built from TRBV6-5 and TRBJ2-7, with D perhaps matching TRBD2 (5 bases). V gave up 0 bases and J gave up 0 bases, with 6 bases separating them. The V gene's germline CDR1 is MNHEY and CDR2 SVGAGI. This CDR3 has 14 residues.

CDR3 region: CASSFDKYEQYF. The CDR3 DNA sequence: TGTGCCAGCAGCTTCGATAAGTACGAGCAGTACTTC. The chain is built from TRBV5-6 and TRBJ2-7; D is ambiguous. Deletions cut 2 bases from V and 4 bases from J, with 7 bases between. Germline loops: CDR1 SGHDT, CDR2 YYEEEE. This CDR3 contains 12 residues.

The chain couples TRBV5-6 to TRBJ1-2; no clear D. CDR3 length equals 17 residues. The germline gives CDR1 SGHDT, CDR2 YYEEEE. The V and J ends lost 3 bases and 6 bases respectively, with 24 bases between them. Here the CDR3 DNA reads TGTGCCAGCAGCTACGATACCCTATGGAGGGTCGGCGATGGCTACACCTTC. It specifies CASSYDTLWRVGDGYTF.

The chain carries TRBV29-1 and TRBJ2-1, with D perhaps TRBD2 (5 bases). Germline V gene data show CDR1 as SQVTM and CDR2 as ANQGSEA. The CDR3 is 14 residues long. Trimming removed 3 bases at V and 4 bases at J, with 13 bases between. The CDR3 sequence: CSVEESAGYNEQFF. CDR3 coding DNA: TGCAGCGTTGAGGAGAGTGCGGGTTACAATGAGCAGTTCTTC.

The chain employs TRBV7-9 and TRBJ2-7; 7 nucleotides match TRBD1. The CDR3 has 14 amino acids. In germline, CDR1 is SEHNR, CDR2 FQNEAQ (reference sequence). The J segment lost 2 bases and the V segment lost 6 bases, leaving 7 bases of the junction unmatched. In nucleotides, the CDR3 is TGTGCCAGCAGTCAAGACAGGGCTACCTACGAGCAGTACTTC. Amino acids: CASSQDRATYEQYF.

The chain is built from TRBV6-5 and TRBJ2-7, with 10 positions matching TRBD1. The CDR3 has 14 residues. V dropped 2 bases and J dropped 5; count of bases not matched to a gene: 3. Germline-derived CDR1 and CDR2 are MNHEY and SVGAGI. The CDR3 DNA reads TGTGCCAGCAGTTACGGGACAGGGGAGGACGAGCAGTACTTC. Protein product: CASSYGTGEDEQYF.

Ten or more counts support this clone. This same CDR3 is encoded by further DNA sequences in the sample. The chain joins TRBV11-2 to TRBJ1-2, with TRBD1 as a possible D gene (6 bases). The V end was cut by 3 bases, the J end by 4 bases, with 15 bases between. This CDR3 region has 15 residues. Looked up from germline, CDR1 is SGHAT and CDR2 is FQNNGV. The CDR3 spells CASSFPSQGTYGYTF. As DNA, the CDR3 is TGTGCCAGCAGCTTCCCCTCACAGGGTACCTATGGCTACACCTTC.

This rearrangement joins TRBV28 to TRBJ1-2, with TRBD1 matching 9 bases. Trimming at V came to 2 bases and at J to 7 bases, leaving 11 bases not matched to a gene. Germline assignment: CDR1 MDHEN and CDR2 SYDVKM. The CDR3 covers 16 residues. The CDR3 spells CASSLQQGAQIVGYTF. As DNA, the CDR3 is TGTGCCAGCAGTTTACAACAGGGGGCGCAGATTGTTGGCTACACCTTC.